This T cell receptor beta chain emerged from a study of blood T cell repertoires in COVID-19. Turning to the study itself: Acute and convalescent COVID-19 specimens originated in the United States, Italy and Spain.

Trimming stripped 4 bases from V and 11 bases from J, with 12 bases between. Looked up from germline, CDR1 is SNHLY and CDR2 is FYNNEI. The CDR3 is 12 residues long. Authors' data handling: Amplified reference gene primers provided the basis for estimating nucleated cell counts. The data were produced by immunoSEQ multiplex PCR, yet TCRdb's version contains in-frame clones alone and is incomplete. D and trimming were read from the DNA, whereas the V and J calls and clone size are those reported in that table. The data show over 10,000 clones, with about 75% seen just once and 40% to 45% held by the top ten.

The sample was peripheral blood. The J gene is TRBJ1-5, the V gene TRBV2, with D unclear. The clonotype originates from an elderly woman with acute or convalescent COVID-19. The chain's CDR3 is CASSGEAGSQHF. CDR3 coding DNA: TGTGCCAGCAGTGGAGAGGCCGGGTCCCAGCATTTT.